This T cell receptor (beta chain) was documented in a study of blood T cell repertoires in COVID-19. Study-level background: Whether acute or convalescent, the COVID-19 samples came from the United States, Italy and Spain. The analysed material was cDNA or gDNA that came from T cells, B-cell-depleted T cells, or PBMCs.

Measured with immunoSEQ multiplex PCR; TCRdb has only the in-frame clones, and not every one. This table has about 30,000 clones, more than 90% appearing once. CDR1 KGHSH and CDR2 LQKENI come from the germline V gene. The CDR3 has 17 residues. Trimming pared 4 bases from V and 0 bases from J, leaving 19 bases between. The receptor's source is a man aged 65 to 85 with active or convalescent COVID-19. V is TRBV18 and J is TRBJ2-7; D possibly corresponds to TRBD2 (5 bases). Sequencing input: peripheral blood. In DNA, the CDR3 is TGTGCCAGCTCACTCCGGCGAATCGGGGAAACCTCCTACGAGCAGTACTTC. This sequence encodes CASSLRRIGETSYEQYF. Together with reference TRBV18 and TRBJ2-7, the CDR3 gives the full variable domain: NAGVMQNPRHLVRRRGQEARLRCSPMKGHSHVYWYRQLPEEGLKFMVYLQKENIIDESGMPKERFSAEFPKEGPSILRIQQVVRGDSAAYFCASSLRRIGETSYEQYFGPGTRLTVT.